A single sample is the source of the 15 T cell receptor beta chains below, sequenced in a study of CD4+ T cells in melanoma. Clones were read by immunoSEQ multiplex PCR, and TCRdb kept only the in-frame ones, dropping some. The profile shows about 55,000 clones, nearly 70% of them singletons. Sequencing input: tumor tissue. The receptors were gathered from a human donor with melanoma.

The gene calls are TRBV6-1 and TRBJ2-7, with TRBD1 as a possible D gene (5 bases). CDR1 is MNHNS, CDR2 SASEGT, per germline. The CDR3 is 14 residues long. Trimming left V 2 bases short and J 1 base short, with 9 bases between. CDR3 residues: CASSESRVSYEQYF. In DNA, the CDR3 is TGTGCCAGCAGTGAAAGCAGGGTATCCTACGAGCAGTACTTC.

The chain joins TRBV5-1 to TRBJ2-7; 10 bases map to TRBD1. Germline V gene data show CDR1 as SGHRS and CDR2 as YFSETQ. The CDR3 is 14 residues long. The J segment lost 5 bases and the V segment lost 4 bases, leaving 6 bases of the junction unmatched. The CDR3 protein is CASSLAGTGDEQYF. The DNA of the CDR3 is TGCGCCAGCAGCCTTGCTGGGACAGGGGACGAGCAGTACTTC.

The genes are TRBV15 and TRBJ2-3; 8 bases fit TRBD1. The CDR3 is 20 amino acids. V shed 2 bases, J shed 4 bases, and the junction held 20 bases outside the gene matches. Germline V CDR1 and CDR2: LNHNV, YYDKDF (reference sequence). CDR3 bases: TGTGCCACCAGCAGATTCCCAGTGCGGATTGACAGGGGTGACGCAGATACGCAGTATTTT. Translation: CATSRFPVRIDRGDADTQYF. Complete variable domain (other parts from reference TRBV15 and TRBJ2-3): DAMVIQNPRYQVTQFGKPVTLSCSQTLNHNVMYWYQQKSSQAPKLLFHYYDKDFNNEADTPDNFQSRRPNTSFCFLDIRSPGLGDTAMYLCATSRFPVRIDRGDADTQYFGPGTRLTVL.

V usage is TRBV15 and J usage is TRBJ1-4; 7 bases match TRBD1. CDR3 length: 13 amino acids. Germline CDR1 is LNHNV and CDR2 is YYDKDF (reference sequence). V shed 8 bases, J shed 10 bases, and the junction held 10 bases outside the gene matches. The chain's CDR3 is CATHRDRASKLFF. The CDR3 DNA follows: TGTGCCACCCACCGGGACAGAGCCTCAAAACTGTTTTTT.

CDR3 DNA sequence: TGTGCCAGCAGTGAAGCGCTAGGGGTCGGCTATAATTCACCCCTCCACTTT. This encodes CASSEALGVGYNSPLHF. The V gene is TRBV6-1, the J gene TRBJ1-6; D is possibly TRBD1 (5 bases). Looked up from germline, CDR1 is MNHNS and CDR2 is SASEGT. Deletions cut 0 bases from V and 3 bases from J, with 12 bases between. The CDR3 length is 17 residues.

The chain combines TRBV27 with TRBJ1-3; 10 bases are a match to TRBD1. Germline V CDR1 and CDR2: MNHEY, SMNVEV (reference sequence). CDR3 length: 14 amino acids. With V trimmed by 6 bases and J by 3 bases, 2 bases remained unmatched. CDR3: CASRGQGLGNTIYF. The CDR3 nucleotides read TGTGCCAGCAGGGGACAGGGGCTTGGAAACACCATATATTTT.

This clone was counted at least ten times. This CDR3 is also generated by other DNA sequences in the sample. The genes are TRBV9 and TRBJ2-1, with unresolved D. Trimming removed 0 bases from V and 0 bases from J, with 7 bases in between. Germline V gene sequence: CDR1 SGDLS, CDR2 YYNGEE. This CDR3 spans 15 amino acids. DNA for the CDR3: TGTGCCAGCAGCGTAGGTAAGAGCTCCTACAATGAGCAGTTCTTC. It yields the protein CASSVGKSSYNEQFF.

The chain is built from TRBV6-1 and TRBJ1-4, with TRBD1 matching over 8 bases. Germline CDR1 is MNHNS and CDR2 is SASEGT. CDR3 length: 14 amino acids. J gave up 0 bases and V 6 bases, and 0 bases lay outside the gene matches. CDR3 nucleotide sequence: TGTGCCAGCAGGGACAGGGCAACTAATGAAAAACTGTTTTTT. Residues: CASRDRATNEKLFF.

The rearrangement links TRBV9 to TRBJ1-4, with 10 bases aligning to TRBD1. Unmatched junction bases numbered 5, after V lost 2 bases and J lost 4 bases. CDR3 length: 16 amino acids. Germline V gene sequence: CDR1 SGDLS, CDR2 YYNGEE. This chain's CDR3 is CASSVSTGGNNEKLFF. In nucleotides, the CDR3 is TGTGCCAGCAGCGTTTCGACAGGGGGCAATAATGAAAAACTGTTTTTT.

CDR3 protein: CSAGGVLLTGELFF. CDR3 nucleotide sequence: TGCAGCGCGGGGGGGGTCTTACTCACCGGGGAGCTGTTTTTT. V is TRBV29-1 and J is TRBJ1-3; 8 nucleotides line up with TRBD2. The DNA end favors TRBJ2-2, so the J call may be wrong. The germline CDR1 and CDR2 sequences are SQVTM and ANQGSEA. This CDR3 is 14 amino acids long.

The V gene is TRBV14, the J gene TRBJ2-1; D is unresolved. The V end lost 0 bases, the J end lost 4 bases, and 16 bases lay between the germline ends. This CDR3 has 17 amino acids. CDR1 and CDR2 (germline): SGHDN, FVKESK. The CDR3 sequence is CASSQDPNMAWYNEQFF. DNA of the CDR3: TGTGCCAGCAGCCAAGACCCAAACATGGCTTGGTACAATGAGCAGTTCTTC.

The chain recombines TRBV7-3 with TRBJ2-5; 7 nucleotides align to TRBD2. The germline V gene encodes CDR1 SGHTA and CDR2 FQGTGA. The CDR3 is made up of 17 amino acids. The V and J ends lost 6 bases and 1 base, in that order; junction bases with no gene match: 14. This chain's CDR3 is CASSHTGGRRVQETQYF. The CDR3 region has the DNA TGTGCCAGCAGTCACACCGGGGGGAGGAGGGTCCAAGAGACCCAGTACTTC.

The rearrangement links TRBV27 to TRBJ1-2; a weak D match, TRBD1 (5 bases). CDR1 MNHEY and CDR2 SMNVEV come from the germline V gene (reference sequence). V gave up 4 bases and J gave up 0 bases, with 15 bases separating them. The CDR3 is made up of 16 amino acids. The CDR3 DNA reads as TGTGCCAGCAGTTCTTATACAGGACTACCTAACTATGGCTACACCTTC. The encoded protein is CASSSYTGLPNYGYTF.

The chain combines TRBV5-1 with TRBJ1-3; D gene unclear. The ends were cut back, 4 bases at V and 7 bases at J, with 12 bases in the middle. Germline assignment: CDR1 SGHRS and CDR2 YFSETQ. This CDR3 is 13 amino acids long. The CDR3 nucleotides read TGCGCCAGCAGCCCCCTGGGATCGAACACCATATATTTT. As protein: CASSPLGSNTIYF.

This clone has only a few counts. The V gene is TRBV6-5, the J gene TRBJ1-1; D unclear. Per germline, CDR1 MNHEY and CDR2 SVGAGI. This CDR3 spans 13 amino acids. With 2 bases removed from V and 1 base from J, the gap between germline ends came to 5 bases. The CDR3 sequence is CASSYGRNTEAFF. The CDR3 nucleotides are TGTGCCAGCAGTTACGGCAGGAACACTGAAGCTTTCTTT.